This TCR beta chain comes out of a study of cytomegalovirus exposure and HLA in healthy donors. Study outcomes and limitations: Among the most significant clusters, several appeared linked to common viral pathogens in a later analysis.

A multiplex PCR was run with 60 Vbeta primers and 13 Jbeta primers. Libraries were prepared by immunoSEQ multiplex PCR; TCRdb keeps only in-frame clonotypes and omits some of them. The repertoire holds about 110,000 clones, with roughly 68% as singletons. A remark on this clone: The antigen is undetermined.

After removal of 3 bases from V and 0 bases from J, the junction contained 6 bases not matched to a gene. Germline-derived CDR1 and CDR2 are LGHNA and YNFKEQ. The CDR3 consists of 16 residues. Sequenced material: PBMCs. The receptor was derived from a woman between 25 and 40 years old in good health and CMV-seronegative. The chain recombines TRBV4-2 with TRBJ2-3; TRBD1 matches at 7 bases. As DNA, the CDR3 is TGTGCCAGCAGCCATGGACAGGCCCTGAGCACAGATACGCAGTATTTT. It codes for CASSHGQALSTDTQYF.